The TCR beta chain under discussion was sequenced for a study of metastatic and nonmetastatic thyroid tumors. TCRdb called clones again from the PCR reads with MiXCR. The sample contains 25,000 to 35,000 clones, roughly 17% of which appear only once. Thyroid surgery took place with no prior treatment in any patient. V was pared by 5 bases and J by 3 bases, with 5 bases of the junction left unmatched. This CDR3 comprises 14 residues. Germline V gives CDR1 MNHNS, CDR2 SASEGT. By its share, this clone is medium-sized. This chain connects TRBV6-1 to TRBJ2-5, with TRBD1 identical over 8 bases. Sequencing was carried out using blood. The sequence came from a female donor with papillary thyroid cancer or a benign thyroid nodule (not recorded which). Some clones in this sample may be carry-over from other donors' samples. CDR3 residues: CASSTGQGKETQYF. CDR3 DNA: TGTGCCAGCAGTACTGGACAGGGAAAAGAGACCCAGTACTTC.